The T cell receptor beta chain described here comes from a study of blood T cell repertoires in COVID-19. Study details: Donors in the United States, Italy and Spain gave samples during acute or convalescent COVID-19. The analysed material was cDNA or gDNA that came from T cells, B-cell-depleted T cells, or PBMCs.

Per the authors' pipeline: Nucleated cell counts were estimated from reference gene primer amplification. Profiling relied on immunoSEQ multiplex PCR, and the TCRdb table lists in-frame clones only, not all of them. V, J and clone size are taken as reported in that table, and D and trimming were inferred from the DNA itself. Of 72,000 or so clones detected, approximately 85% appear once; the ten largest clones hold roughly 40%. CDR3 length: 15 amino acids. With 3 bases removed from V and 4 bases from J, the gap between germline ends came to 14 bases. Germline V lookup: CDR1 SEHNR, CDR2 FQNEAQ (reference sequence).

The sequenced sample consisted of peripheral blood. The V call is TRBV7-9, the J call TRBJ2-3; D is perhaps TRBD2 (5 bases). This sequence originates from a woman older than 75 with active or convalescent COVID-19. CDR3 protein: CASSFEGLRADTQYF. The CDR3 DNA follows: TGTGCCAGCAGCTTCGAGGGCCTGCGGGCAGATACGCAGTATTTT.